These 8 T cell receptor beta chains were all obtained from the same sample, sequenced in a study of naive and memory T cell subsets (dated by TCRdb to about 2017). The library was prepared using UMI-ligation and nested PCR. Sequencing was carried out with an Illumina MiSeq. The beta constant-region primer consisted of an equimolar mixture of two oligonucleotides that together covered TRBC1 and TRBC2. Four rounds of PCR were used to amplify ligated cDNA, with nested alpha and beta constant-region primers being used together with the SP2 primer. The public reads were reanalyzed by TCRdb: fastp trimming at Q25, MiXCR alignment, in-frame beta chains only. CDR3 protein sequences are deduplicated, and each keeps its most common genes and DNA. Recorded for this sample are 95,000 to 150,000 distinct CDR3 sequences; roughly 32% of them occurred a single time. Of the sample, roughly 0.9% is held by the ten largest clones.

The sample was central memory CD4+ T cells from blood. The sample's cell subset or site label, decoded: central memory, CD45RA- CD27+. These receptors came from a human donor in good health.

V and J are TRBV12-3 or TRBV12-4 and TRBJ2-1; D is ambiguous. The CDR3 extends over 11 amino acids. V dropped 7 bases and J dropped 7 bases, with 8 bases sitting between them. The CDR3 region has the DNA TGTGCCAGCACCCGCAGAAATGAGCAGTTCTTC. As protein: CASTRRNEQFF.

This clonotype has just a few counts. The CDR3 nucleotides read TGTGCCTGGGAAACAGGGCGGCGAGAGACCCAGTACTTC. Its protein is CAWETGRRETQYF. V and J are TRBV30 and TRBJ2-5; maybe TRBD1 (6 bases). Germline lookup yields CDR1 GTSNPN and CDR2 SVGIG (reference sequence). Trimming removed 5 bases at V and 4 bases at J, with 14 bases between. There are 13 residues in the CDR3.

J is TRBJ2-1 and V is TRBV7-7; D unresolved. The germline V gene has CDR1 SSHAT and CDR2 FNYEAQ (reference sequence). V gave up 3 bases and J gave up 8 bases, with 11 bases separating them. The CDR3 loop spans 13 amino acids. CDR3: CASSFGLIDEQFF. DNA for the CDR3: TGTGCCAGCAGCTTTGGGCTGATCGATGAGCAGTTCTTC.

The chain has TRBV7-9 and TRBJ1-1; no clear D gene. Germline lookup yields CDR1 SEHNR and CDR2 FQNEAQ (reference sequence). CDR3 length: 12 amino acids. Trimming removed 6 bases at V and 11 bases at J, with 16 bases between. CDR3 sequence: CASRTQTSEAFF. CDR3 in DNA: TGTGCCAGCAGAACACAGACTAGTGAGGCTTTCTTT.

This clonotype was seen more than once but under ten times. This chain connects TRBV11-2 to TRBJ1-3; 7 bases map to TRBD1. The CDR3 length is 15 residues. The V gene end was trimmed by 6 bases and the J gene end by 4 bases; junction bases not matched to a gene: 9. Germline loops: CDR1 SGHAT, CDR2 FQNNGV. CDR3 nucleotides: TGTGCCAGCAGGGAGACAGGGACTCTCGGAAACACCATATATTTT. Translating it yields CASRETGTLGNTIYF. Looking up the rest from reference TRBV11-2 and TRBJ1-3 gives the full variable domain: EAGVAQSPRYKIIEKRQSVAFWCNPISGHATLYWYQQILGQGPKLLIQFQNNGVVDDSQLPKDRFSAERLKGVDSTLKIQPAKLEDSAVYLCASRETGTLGNTIYFGEGSWLTVV.

V and J are TRBV29-1 and TRBJ2-1; TRBD1 matches at 8 bases. J lost 7 bases, V lost 8 bases, and 13 bases had no gene match. Germline assignment: CDR1 SQVTM and CDR2 ANQGSEA. The CDR3 sequence is 14 residues long. The CDR3 loop is CSYFPRQGYNEQFF. The CDR3, as DNA: TGCAGCTACTTCCCGAGACAGGGGTATAATGAGCAGTTCTTC.

This clonotype has at least ten counts. The J gene is TRBJ1-3, the V gene TRBV3-1; D is unresolved. The CDR3 consists of 15 residues. Germline V gene sequence: CDR1 LGHDT, CDR2 YNNKEL (reference sequence). V was clipped by 4 bases and J by 0 bases, with 10 bases between them. The chain's CDR3 is CASSRAGISGNTIYF. As DNA, the CDR3 is TGTGCCAGCAGCCGTGCGGGGATCTCTGGAAACACCATATATTTT.

This clonotype has just a few counts. The chain combines TRBV28 with TRBJ2-1, with D possibly matching TRBD2 (5 bases). V was clipped by 3 bases and J by 12 bases, with 18 bases between them. The germline gives CDR1 MDHEN, CDR2 SYDVKM. CDR3 size: 14 residues. The CDR3 loop is CASSLMRALVGQFF. The CDR3 nucleotides are TGTGCCAGCAGTTTGATGCGGGCGCTGGTCGGGCAGTTCTTC.